The present T cell receptor beta chain was sequenced within a study of OX40 agonist ivuxolimab in advanced cancers. Study-level information: Each patient was given ivuxolimab into a vein every 2 weeks, at 0.01 to 10 mg/kg.

The CDR3 is 12 amino acids. Germline-derived CDR1 and CDR2 are SGHNT and YYREEE (reference sequence). V lost 4 bases, J lost 4 bases, and 9 bases lay in between. Study-level findings and limits: Among the least clonally expanded were partial responders at 0.1-3.0 mg/kg. Both blood CD4+ and CD8+ T cells showed clonal growth by week 6 at 0.1 to 3.0 mg/kg.

As regards this clone: What it binds is not known.

Clones were read by immunoSEQ multiplex PCR, and TCRdb kept only the in-frame ones, dropping some. The sample lists over 90,000 clones; 85% to 90% were seen once. This rearrangement joins TRBV5-4 to TRBJ2-7; no clear D. This receptor was identified in an adult with an advanced solid tumor such as melanoma, head and neck, liver or kidney cancer. The sequences come from CD4+ or CD8+ T cells sorted from blood, collected in a trial of the OX40 agonist ivuxolimab. The CDR3 DNA follows: TGTGCCAGCAGCCGTGACCAATACGAGCAGTACTTC. Residues: CASSRDQYEQYF. Combining the CDR3 with reference TRBV5-4 and TRBJ2-7 gives the whole variable domain ETGVTQSPTHLIKTRGQQVTLRCSSQSGHNTVSWYQQALGQGPQFIFQYYREEENGRGNFPPRFSGLQFPNYSSELNVNALELDDSALYLCASSRDQYEQYFGPGTRLTVT.